This T cell receptor beta chain was identified during a study of cytomegalovirus exposure and HLA in healthy donors. Study conclusions and caveats: Cytomegalovirus-associated status was assigned to 150 to 200 TCR beta chains. Published work reported that the classifier diagnosed cytomegalovirus status with high specificity and sensitivity. With further analysis later on, most CMV-associated TCR beta chains appeared HLA-restricted. For most subjects, TCR beta sequences were reported to predict HLA-A and HLA-B alleles with accuracy.

V shed 4 bases and J shed 4 bases, with 11 bases lying between them. The CDR3 length is 14 residues. Germline V gives CDR1 SNHLY, CDR2 FYNNEI. 60 Vbeta and 13 Jbeta primers were used in PCR. Measured with immunoSEQ multiplex PCR; TCRdb has only the in-frame clones, and not every one. The table lists approximately 100,000 clones, 60% to 80% of them singletons. Comments on this clone: Its antigen is unknown.

The chain links TRBV2 to TRBJ1-5, with D perhaps matching TRBD1 (5 bases). The sequenced sample consisted of PBMCs. This receptor was taken from a female donor in good health and CMV-seronegative. The CDR3 spells CASSVGQGNQPQHF. DNA of the CDR3: TGTGCCAGCAGTGTGGGGCAGGGTAATCAGCCCCAGCATTTT. Complete variable domain (other parts from reference TRBV2 and TRBJ1-5): EPEVTQTPSHQVTQMGQEVILRCVPISNHLYFYWYRQILGQKVEFLVSFYNNEISEKSEIFDDQFSVERPDGSNFTLKIRSTKLEDSAMYFCASSVGQGNQPQHFGDGTRLSIL.